The T cell receptor beta chain described here comes from a study of T-cell memory formation after mild COVID-19. 5'RACE, which relied on constant-segment primers, yielded TCR alpha and TCR beta cDNA libraries carrying sample barcodes and UMIs. Each CDR3 protein gets one entry after TCRdb re-called the 5' RACE reads with MiXCR. The sample includes a few hundred thousand distinct CDR3 sequences, about a fifth seen only once; the top ten take approximately 8.4%. Notes on this clonotype: Its specificity is not known.

Study observations and caveats: A second wave expanding day 15 to 37 was CD4+-biased; contracting clones were balanced. A subset of responding clones appeared in pre-infection memory, suggesting cross-reactive memory joined.

From germline, CDR1 is SEHNR and CDR2 FQNEAQ (reference sequence). The length of the CDR3 is 16 residues. V shed 6 bases and J 5 bases; nucleotides not matched to a gene: 14. The receptor was derived from an adult woman who had mild COVID-19 (a few samples of this study predate the infection). Cell type and time point are not known. The chain carries TRBV7-9 and TRBJ2-5; 8 bases are a match to TRBD2. The sequencing sample was made of PBMCs or a T cell subset sorted from them (not recorded which). The CDR3 nucleotides are TGTGCCAGCAGTATTATTTGGTCGGGAGGGCCGGAGACCCAGTACTTC. Residues: CASSIIWSGGPETQYF. Full variable domain (outside the CDR3, taken from reference TRBV7-9 and TRBJ2-5): DTGVSQNPRHKITKRGQNVTFRCDPISEHNRLYWYRQTLGQGPEFLTYFQNEAQLEKSRLLSDRFSAERPKGSFSTLEIQRTEQGDSAMYLCASSIIWSGGPETQYFGPGTRLLVL.